This T cell receptor beta chain is drawn from a study of T cell responses to AZD1222 COVID-19 vaccine. Clones were read by immunoSEQ multiplex PCR, and TCRdb kept only the in-frame ones, dropping some. The data show some 100,000 clones, over 75% seen once. Regarding the study as a whole: Reportedly, nearly half the spike-specific TCRs target unmutated variant regions.

The CDR3 loop spans 15 amino acids. The germline CDR1 and CDR2 sequences are LNHDA and SQIVND (reference sequence). Trimming cost V 4 bases and J 1 base; bases outside gene matches: 3. Remarks on this clone: Antigen unknown.

The sequenced sample was peripheral blood, obtained on day 0 of AZD1222 vaccination. The V and J genes are TRBV19 and TRBJ2-2, with 7 bases fitting TRBD2. This TCR derives from an adult in good health. The CDR3 region has the DNA TGTGCCAGTAGTAGACGGGGGGTGAACACCGGGGAGCTGTTTTTT. This codes for CASSRRGVNTGELFF.